The 15 T cell receptor beta chains below were found in one sample sequenced in a study of PD-1 blockade in classical Hodgkin lymphoma. Assay: immunoSEQ multiplex PCR; the TCRdb copy retains only in-frame clones and omits some. This sample has more than 50,000 clones, with roughly nine tenths found just once. In every patient, relapse followed autologous stem cell transplantation, while exposure to brentuximab vedotin differed. The material was peripheral blood mononuclear cells (PBMCs), obtained at baseline. These receptor sequences come from a human donor with classical Hodgkin lymphoma.

The V gene is TRBV7-9, the J gene TRBJ1-2; 10 bases are a match to TRBD1. The germline CDR1 and CDR2 sequences are SEHNR and FQNEAQ (reference sequence). CDR3 length equals 13 residues. The ends lost 7 bases at V and 8 bases at J; junction bases unmatched: 7. The CDR3 here is CASNDRGLEGYTF. DNA of the CDR3: TGTGCCAGCAACGACAGGGGGCTTGAGGGCTACACCTTC.

This clone has a single count. The chain has TRBV2 and TRBJ2-3; D unclear. V lost 7 bases and J 2 bases, leaving 4 bases between the germline ends. This CDR3 comprises 11 residues. Looked up from germline, CDR1 is SNHLY and CDR2 is FYNNEI. CDR3 in amino acids: CASKDTDTQYF. CDR3 in DNA: TGTGCCAGCAAGGACACAGATACGCAGTATTTT.

The chain joins TRBV5-4 to TRBJ2-7; D ambiguous. The CDR3 has 13 amino acids. V was trimmed by 0 bases and J by 9 bases, leaving 13 bases between them. Germline loops: CDR1 SGHNT, CDR2 YYREEE (reference sequence). The CDR3 loop reads CASSLEPTRGQYF. The CDR3 DNA is TGTGCCAGCAGCTTGGAGCCTACCCGTGGGCAGTACTTC. The entire variable domain, with the rest obtained from reference TRBV5-4 and TRBJ2-7, is as follows: ETGVTQSPTHLIKTRGQQVTLRCSSQSGHNTVSWYQQALGQGPQFIFQYYREEENGRGNFPPRFSGLQFPNYSSELNVNALELDDSALYLCASSLEPTRGQYFGPGTRLTVT.

In its sample, this clone was seen once. V is TRBV7-8 and J is TRBJ1-5; tentative D call: TRBD1 (5 bases). With 5 bases removed from V and 0 bases from J, the gap between germline ends came to 14 bases. Germline V lookup: CDR1 SGHVS, CDR2 FQNEAQ. This CDR3 comprises 16 residues. In DNA, the CDR3 is TGTGCCAGCAGCACCGAGGGGATCGTTAGCAATCAGCCCCAGCATTTT. This encodes CASSTEGIVSNQPQHF.

The V and J genes are TRBV18 and TRBJ2-1, with no clear D. The CDR3 is 13 amino acids. Germline loops: CDR1 KGHSH, CDR2 LQKENI. V lost 3 bases, J lost 10 bases, and 13 bases lay in between. CDR3 DNA: TGTGCCAGCTCACCTCACTCTCTCGGGGAGCAGTTCTTC. Its translation: CASSPHSLGEQFF. Filled out from reference TRBV18 and TRBJ2-1, the complete variable domain reads NAGVMQNPRHLVRRRGQEARLRCSPMKGHSHVYWYRQLPEEGLKFMVYLQKENIIDESGMPKERFSAEFPKEGPSILRIQQVVRGDSAAYFCASSPHSLGEQFFGPGTRLTVL.

The chain joins TRBV4-1 to TRBJ1-4, with D possibly being TRBD1 (5 bases). Per the germline V gene, CDR1 is MGHRA and CDR2 is YSYEKL. V dropped 4 bases and J dropped 2 bases, with 8 bases sitting between them. This CDR3 region has 14 residues. The CDR3 DNA reads as TGCGCCAGCAGCCGGGGACTGACTAATGAAAAACTGTTTTTT. This encodes CASSRGLTNEKLFF.

A few counts support this clone. The V gene is TRBV30, the J gene TRBJ1-2; D remains unclear. This CDR3 has 10 amino acids. CDR1 is GTSNPN and CDR2 is SVGIG in the germline V gene (reference sequence). Between the trimmed V and J ends, which lost 7 bases and 1 base, there was a span of 4 bases. The CDR3 bases are TGTGCCTTGAATAACTATGGCTACACCTTC. Protein sequence: CALNNYGYTF.

This clone was observed once. In DNA form, the CDR3 reads TGTGCCAGCAGCGGGGGAAGGGAGACCCAGTACTTC. Translating it yields CASSGGRETQYF. The chain carries TRBV13 and TRBJ2-5; D possibly uses TRBD1 or TRBD2 (5 bases each). Trimming shortened V by 5 bases and J by 5 bases, and 9 bases separated the two germline ends. The CDR3 loop spans 12 amino acids. Germline V CDR1 and CDR2: PRHDT, FYEKMQ (reference sequence).

The chain employs TRBV5-1 and TRBJ1-1; 7 nucleotides agree with TRBD1. Germline-derived CDR1 and CDR2 are SGHRS and YFSETQ. This CDR3 has 14 residues. The V gene end was trimmed by 5 bases and the J gene end by 5 bases; junction bases not matched to a gene: 9. The CDR3 region has the DNA TGCGCCAGCAGTTATAACAGGGGAGGGACTGAAGCTTTCTTT. It specifies CASSYNRGGTEAFF.

This chain joins TRBV29-1 and TRBJ2-1; D could derive from TRBD1 or TRBD2 (6 bases each). Germline V gives CDR1 SQVTM, CDR2 ANQGSEA. Trimming took 4 bases from V and 7 from J, leaving 26 bases between them. The CDR3 runs to 17 residues. CDR3 protein: CSVGGAKEGTLGNEQFF. The CDR3 DNA reads as TGCAGCGTTGGGGGGGCGAAAGAGGGGACCCTTGGGAATGAGCAGTTCTTC.

The sample holds one count of this clone. V is TRBV19 and J is TRBJ1-3; the D gene is possibly TRBD1 (5 bases). The CDR3 spans 14 residues. V lost 5 bases and J lost 4, with 12 bases in between. Germline V lookup: CDR1 LNHDA, CDR2 SQIVND (reference sequence). CDR3 residues: CASSVQEAGNTIYF. CDR3 sequence (DNA): TGTGCCAGTAGTGTACAGGAGGCGGGAAACACCATATATTTT. The complete variable domain, with remaining parts taken from reference TRBV19 and TRBJ1-3, reads DGGITQSPKYLFRKEGQNVTLSCEQNLNHDAMYWYRQDPGQGLRLIYYSQIVNDFQKGDIAEGYSVSREKKESFPLTVTSAQKNPTAFYLCASSVQEAGNTIYFGEGSWLTVV.

V gene TRBV5-5 combines with J gene TRBJ1-2; D gene ambiguous. CDR1 is SGHKS, CDR2 YYEKEE, per germline (reference sequence). The length of the CDR3 is 17 residues. Trimming stripped 1 base from V and 5 bases from J, with 21 bases between. The DNA for the CDR3 is TGTGCCAGCAGCTTGAATCCCGCCGGTTTGGGCGAATATGGCTACACCTTC. Protein sequence: CASSLNPAGLGEYGYTF.

V and J are TRBV7-9 and TRBJ2-1; D is unresolved. V shed 5 bases and J shed 10 bases, with 6 bases lying between them. This CDR3 is built from 10 residues. The germline gives CDR1 SEHNR, CDR2 FQNEAQ (reference sequence). CDR3 nucleotides: TGTGCCAGCAGCCGTCAAGAGCAGTTCTTC. Its protein product is CASSRQEQFF.

This chain uses TRBV29-1 with TRBJ2-1; unclear D gene. CDR1 and CDR2 (germline): SQVTM, ANQGSEA. V lost 1 base and J lost 8, with 18 bases in between. This CDR3 region has 15 residues. CDR3: CSVEVGWRRRDEQFF. CDR3 in DNA: TGCAGCGTTGAAGTAGGTTGGAGACGAAGGGATGAGCAGTTCTTC.

As for this clone: This CDR3 is also generated by other DNA sequences in the sample. The rearrangement links TRBV5-1 to TRBJ2-2; 10 nucleotides agree with TRBD2. The CDR3 sequence is 16 residues long. Per germline, CDR1 SGHRS and CDR2 YFSETQ. With V trimmed by 4 bases and J by 0 bases, 3 bases remained unmatched. In DNA form, the CDR3 reads TGCGCCAGCAGCCTCCTAGCGGGGGCGAACACCGGGGAGCTGTTTTTT. Protein sequence: CASSLLAGANTGELFF.